These 21 T cell receptor beta chains were all obtained from the same sample, sequenced in a study of cytomegalovirus exposure and HLA in healthy donors. 60 Vbeta and 13 Jbeta primers were used in PCR. Here immunoSEQ multiplex PCR was the method, and the copy in TCRdb shows in-frame clones only, minus some. In the table there are 170,000 or so clones, roughly four fifths of which are singletons. Sequenced input: PBMCs. These receptors came from a man between 50 and 59 years old in good health and CMV-seronegative.

V gene TRBV7-9 combines with J gene TRBJ2-5; possibly TRBD1 for D (6 bases). The germline V and J ends were trimmed by 6 bases and 5 bases, with 13 bases remaining between them. This CDR3 has 13 residues. CDR1 is SEHNR, CDR2 FQNEAQ, per germline (reference sequence). The CDR3 sequence: CASRNRVLETQYF. The CDR3 region has the DNA TGTGCCAGCAGAAACAGGGTTCTGGAGACCCAGTACTTC.

This chain uses TRBV7-9 with TRBJ1-2; the match to TRBD1 covers 10 bases. The CDR3 sequence is 18 residues long. With V trimmed by 2 bases and J by 4 bases, 13 bases remained unmatched. Germline assignment: CDR1 SEHNR and CDR2 FQNEAQ (reference sequence). This CDR3 reads CASSLSRDRGASGYGYTF. The CDR3 DNA reads TGTGCCAGCAGCTTATCCCGGGACAGGGGTGCCAGTGGCTATGGCTACACCTTC.

The chain couples TRBV6-5 to TRBJ1-3; 10 bases fit TRBD1. With 10 bases clipped from V and 10 bases from J, the junction kept 13 bases outside the gene matches. The germline CDR1 and CDR2 sequences are MNHEY and SVGAGI. The length of the CDR3 is 14 residues. The CDR3 coding sequence is TGTGCCACCAGAGCCAGGGACAGGGGCTTTACCATATATTTT. This encodes CATRARDRGFTIYF.

Of note for this clone: At one boundary the junction diverges from the germline segment, which might be a read error. This sequence joins TRBV4-2 and TRBJ2-7, with 7 nucleotides matching TRBD2. The CDR3 sequence is 15 residues long. Germline values: CDR1 LGHNA, CDR2 YNFKEQ. The CDR3 coding sequence is TGTGCCAGCAGCCAAGAATGGGGGGGAGTCTACGGGCAGTACTTC. The encoded protein is CASSQEWGGVYGQYF.

This rearrangement joins TRBV5-1 to TRBJ2-6; 10 nucleotides line up with TRBD1. J was trimmed by 3 bases and V by 4 bases; bases with no gene match: 28. Per germline, CDR1 SGHRS and CDR2 YFSETQ. The CDR3 extends over 24 amino acids. The DNA for the CDR3 is TGCGCCAGCAGCCTGCACATACCGACGTTAAGACAGGGGGCGCAAGGATATGGGGCCAACGTCCTGACTTTC. Protein product: CASSLHIPTLRQGAQGYGANVLTF.

The chain combines TRBV7-2 with TRBJ2-1, with D possibly matching TRBD2 (6 bases). Germline CDR1 is SGHTA and CDR2 is FQGNSA. Trimming stripped 6 bases from V and 0 bases from J, with 12 bases between. The CDR3 runs to 15 residues. The CDR3, as DNA: TGTGCCAGCAGGGGCGGGGCGAGCTCCTACAATGAGCAGTTCTTC. Translation gives CASRGGASSYNEQFF.

The V gene is TRBV28, the J gene TRBJ1-4; 8 nucleotides agree with TRBD1. J gave up 7 bases and V 7 bases, and 11 bases lay outside the gene matches. The length of the CDR3 is 15 residues. Germline CDR1 and CDR2: MDHEN and SYDVKM. This CDR3 reads CASTPSGGAGEKLFF. DNA of the CDR3: TGTGCCAGCACCCCGTCAGGGGGCGCGGGTGAAAAACTGTTTTTT.

The chain is built from TRBV28 and TRBJ2-6; TRBD2 might be the D (7 bases). The CDR3 loop spans 19 amino acids. From germline, CDR1 is MDHEN and CDR2 SYDVKM. Trimming removed 5 bases at V and 0 bases at J, with 20 bases between. The CDR3 DNA reads TGTGCCAGCAGTGAACAGGGAGGGAGAGGGGGCTCTGGGGCCAACGTCCTGACTTTC. It is translated as CASSEQGGRGGSGANVLTF. The full variable domain, in which reference TRBV28 and TRBJ2-6 provide the parts outside the CDR3, is DVKVTQSSRYLVKRTGEKVFLECVQDMDHENMFWYRQDPGLGLRLIYFSYDVKMKEKGDIPEGYSVSREKKERFSLILESASTNQTSMYLCASSEQGGRGGSGANVLTFGAGSRLTVL.

V is TRBV16 and J is TRBJ1-4, with TRBD1 identical over 8 bases. This CDR3 contains 16 residues. The junction had 9 bases not matched to a gene; V was cut back by 4 bases and J by 5 bases. Germline CDR1 and CDR2: KGHSY and FQNENV. The CDR3: CASSPSGQGVNEKLFF. CDR3 coding DNA: TGTGCCAGCAGCCCATCAGGACAGGGAGTGAATGAAAAACTGTTTTTT. The full variable domain, its missing parts supplied by reference TRBV16 and TRBJ1-4, is GEEVAQTPKHLVRGEGQKAKLYCAPIKGHSYVFWYQQVLKNEFKFLISFQNENVFDETGMPKERFSAKCLPNSPCSLEIQATKLEDSAVYFCASSPSGQGVNEKLFFGSGTQLSVL.

The genes are TRBV19 and TRBJ2-2; possibly TRBD1 for D (6 bases). The CDR3 runs to 15 residues. The germline gives CDR1 LNHDA, CDR2 SQIVND (reference sequence). Between the trimmed V and J ends, which lost 0 bases and 15 bases, there was a span of 20 bases. The CDR3 region has the DNA TGTGCCAGTAGTATAGATTGGGTAGGGGGACCGAGGTTGTTTTTT. Its protein product is CASSIDWVGGPRLFF.

The V and J genes are TRBV18 and TRBJ1-3; D is ambiguous. The CDR3 length is 14 residues. Trimming cost V 4 bases and J 0 bases, with 7 bases left between them. Germline CDR1 KGHSH, CDR2 LQKENI. The CDR3 DNA reads TGTGCCAGCTCACGAGTTAGCTCTGGAAACACCATATATTTT. It codes for CASSRVSSGNTIYF. Based on the CDR3 plus reference TRBV18 and TRBJ1-3, the full variable domain is NAGVMQNPRHLVRRRGQEARLRCSPMKGHSHVYWYRQLPEEGLKFMVYLQKENIIDESGMPKERFSAEFPKEGPSILRIQQVVRGDSAAYFCASSRVSSGNTIYFGEGSWLTVV.

The chain employs TRBV5-1 and TRBJ1-2, with TRBD1 matching 7 bases. Germline CDR1 SGHRS, CDR2 YFSETQ. V dropped 4 bases and J dropped 3; count of bases not matched to a gene: 3. The CDR3 length is 13 residues. The CDR3: CASSLGQDYGYTF. The CDR3 coding sequence is TGCGCCAGCAGCCTCGGACAGGACTATGGCTACACCTTC.

The chain links TRBV5-4 to TRBJ2-5, with 11 bases fitting TRBD2. V shed 3 bases and J 7 bases; nucleotides not matched to a gene: 5. The germline V gene has CDR1 SGHNT and CDR2 YYREEE (reference sequence). The CDR3 runs to 14 residues. The CDR3: CASSSITSGRTQYF. CDR3 coding DNA: TGTGCCAGCAGCTCCATTACTAGCGGGAGGACCCAGTACTTC.

V is TRBV28 and J is TRBJ1-1, with 7 bases identical to TRBD1. The V segment lost 5 bases and the J segment 11 bases; nucleotides outside the gene matches: 17. The germline V gene has CDR1 MDHEN and CDR2 SYDVKM. CDR3 length equals 15 residues. CDR3 sequence: CASSPGQVIPGEAFF. DNA for the CDR3: TGTGCCAGCAGTCCCGGACAGGTCATCCCCGGGGAGGCTTTCTTT. The full variable domain, rest sourced from reference TRBV28 and TRBJ1-1, is DVKVTQSSRYLVKRTGEKVFLECVQDMDHENMFWYRQDPGLGLRLIYFSYDVKMKEKGDIPEGYSVSREKKERFSLILESASTNQTSMYLCASSPGQVIPGEAFFGQGTRLTVV.

Turning to this clone: A read error may produce the germline difference seen at one junction end. The chain joins TRBV7-7 to TRBJ2-1, with TRBD2 matching 10 bases. This CDR3 is 14 amino acids long. CDR1 and CDR2 from the germline V gene are SSHAT and FNYEAQ (reference sequence). This CDR3 is CASSKSSGSYEQFF. In DNA form, the CDR3 reads TGTGCTAGCAGCAAGTCTAGCGGGAGTTATGAGCAGTTCTTC.

The chain combines TRBV28 with TRBJ2-3; perhaps TRBD1 as D (6 bases). Germline loops: CDR1 MDHEN, CDR2 SYDVKM. Deletions cut 4 bases from V and 6 bases from J, with 23 bases between. This CDR3 contains 17 residues. The CDR3 here is CASSWVWDNPRGDTQYF. The CDR3 DNA reads TGTGCCAGCAGTTGGGTCTGGGACAACCCGCGCGGGGATACGCAGTATTTT.

Comment on this clone: A read error may produce the germline difference seen at one junction end. The rearrangement joins TRBV7-7 to TRBJ2-5; 14 bases align to TRBD2. Germline CDR1 is SSHAT and CDR2 is FNYEAQ (reference sequence). The CDR3 runs to 19 residues. CDR3 bases: TGTGCTAGCAGCTGGAGGAAGCGGGGGACTAGCGGGAGTAAAGAGACCCAGTACTTC. Its translation: CASSWRKRGTSGSKETQYF.

The chain joins TRBV7-6 to TRBJ2-1; 12 bases match TRBD2. This CDR3 spans 16 amino acids. Germline CDR1 reads SGHVS; CDR2 reads FNYEAQ. Unmatched junction bases numbered 5, after V lost 1 base and J lost 7 bases. CDR3 loop: CASSLGTSGGLNEQFF. The CDR3 nucleotides read TGTGCCAGCAGCTTAGGAACTAGCGGGGGGTTAAATGAGCAGTTCTTC.

This chain links TRBV30 with TRBJ1-5; 9 nucleotides agree with TRBD1. The trim removed 3 bases at V and 3 bases at J, leaving 3 bases unmatched. This CDR3 has 14 amino acids. From germline, CDR1 is GTSNPN and CDR2 SVGIG (reference sequence). In DNA form, the CDR3 reads TGTGCCTGGAGAGGGACAGGGAACAATCAGCCCCAGCATTTT. Its translation is CAWRGTGNNQPQHF.

V usage is TRBV5-1 and J usage is TRBJ2-1; tentative D call: TRBD1 (6 bases). The germline gives CDR1 SGHRS, CDR2 YFSETQ. The CDR3 is 15 residues long. With 3 bases removed from V and 2 bases from J, the gap between germline ends came to 12 bases. The CDR3 protein is CASSSRGQTYNEQFF. The DNA of the CDR3 is TGCGCCAGCAGCTCGAGAGGACAGACCTACAATGAGCAGTTCTTC.

V gene TRBV2 combines with J gene TRBJ2-1, with 8 bases fitting TRBD1. After removal of 11 bases from V and 4 bases from J, the junction contained 19 bases not matched to a gene. The CDR3 covers 17 residues. CDR1 is SNHLY, CDR2 FYNNEI, per germline. The chain's CDR3 is CAVTQGAASGTYNEQFF. In DNA form, the CDR3 reads TGTGCCGTTACGCAGGGGGCGGCCAGCGGTACTTACAATGAGCAGTTCTTC.